The 8 T cell receptor beta chains listed next were all sequenced from one sample in a study of lymphopenia after photon versus proton radiotherapy. The data were produced by immunoSEQ multiplex PCR, yet TCRdb's version contains in-frame clones alone and is incomplete. The sample carries 150,000 or so clones, approximately 91% recorded once. Source: peripheral blood, taken from a patient treated with photon-based radiotherapy. These receptors were collected from a man aged 50-60 years with gastric cancer.

This clone was observed a single time. V is TRBV5-4 and J is TRBJ2-7, with 7 nucleotides matching TRBD2. Trimming removed 4 bases from V and 3 bases from J; junction bases left unmatched: 7. This CDR3 contains 14 residues. Germline V lookup: CDR1 SGHNT, CDR2 YYREEE (reference sequence). The CDR3 loop reads CASSPKGGSYEQYF. The CDR3 nucleotides are TGTGCCAGCAGCCCGAAGGGAGGGAGCTACGAGCAGTACTTC.

The chain has TRBV10-1 and TRBJ2-7; 14 bases match TRBD2. CDR3 size: 17 residues. In germline, CDR1 is WNHNN, CDR2 SYGVQD (reference sequence). J lost 3 bases, V lost 0 bases, and 4 bases had no gene match. Here the CDR3 DNA reads TGCGCCAGCAGTGAGTCCGCCGGGACTAGCGGGAGCTACGAGCAGTACTTC. It encodes CASSESAGTSGSYEQYF.

This chain connects TRBV27 to TRBJ1-1; D is perhaps TRBD1 (5 bases). The CDR3 contains 16 residues. V was clipped by 0 bases and J by 11 bases, with 22 bases between them. CDR1 is MNHEY and CDR2 is SMNVEV in the germline V gene (reference sequence). CDR3 residues: CASSLSSQGWELFAFF. CDR3 coding DNA: TGTGCCAGCAGTTTATCGTCGCAGGGCTGGGAGTTATTTGCTTTCTTT.

The chain joins TRBV28 to TRBJ1-2; no clear D gene. V lost 3 bases to trimming and J lost 4 bases, with 6 bases between them. This CDR3 has 12 residues. Germline loops: CDR1 MDHEN, CDR2 SYDVKM. CDR3 region: CASSFSLYGYTF. The DNA of the CDR3 is TGTGCCAGCAGTTTTTCTCTCTATGGCTACACCTTC.

The chain joins TRBV6-5 to TRBJ1-2; D unresolved. CDR3 length: 15 residues. Germline-derived CDR1 and CDR2 are MNHEY and SVGAGI. V lost 8 bases and J lost 1, with 17 bases in between. CDR3 region: CASSRERYGNYGYTF. CDR3 in DNA: TGTGCCAGCTCAAGGGAGCGGTATGGTAACTATGGCTACACCTTC.

V gene TRBV2 combines with J gene TRBJ2-5; 11 bases map to TRBD1. Trimming took 6 bases from V and 1 from J; bases not matched to a gene: 7. Germline V CDR1 and CDR2: SNHLY, FYNNEI. This CDR3 comprises 16 residues. The CDR3 protein is CASRVGGTGGQETQYF. CDR3 nucleotides: TGTGCCAGCAGGGTTGGTGGGACAGGGGGCCAAGAGACCCAGTACTTC.

Sample share makes this clone medium-sized. This rearrangement joins TRBV6-1 to TRBJ2-5; D possibly matches TRBD1 or TRBD2 (5 bases each). Germline V gene lookup returns CDR1 MNHNS and CDR2 SASEGT. This CDR3 comprises 12 residues. V lost 10 bases and J lost 5, with 14 bases in between. CDR3 in amino acids: CAIHRGGETQYF. CDR3 coding DNA: TGTGCCATCCATCGGGGCGGGGAGACCCAGTACTTC.

The chain recombines TRBV7-8 with TRBJ2-3; D could derive from TRBD1 or TRBD2 (6 bases each). The CDR3 is made up of 15 amino acids. Looked up from germline, CDR1 is SGHVS and CDR2 is FQNEAQ. V was trimmed by 6 bases and J by 1 base, leaving 14 bases between them. The CDR3 reads CASRIAGGRTDTQYF. DNA of the CDR3: TGTGCCAGCAGGATAGCCGGGGGCCGCACAGATACGCAGTATTTT.